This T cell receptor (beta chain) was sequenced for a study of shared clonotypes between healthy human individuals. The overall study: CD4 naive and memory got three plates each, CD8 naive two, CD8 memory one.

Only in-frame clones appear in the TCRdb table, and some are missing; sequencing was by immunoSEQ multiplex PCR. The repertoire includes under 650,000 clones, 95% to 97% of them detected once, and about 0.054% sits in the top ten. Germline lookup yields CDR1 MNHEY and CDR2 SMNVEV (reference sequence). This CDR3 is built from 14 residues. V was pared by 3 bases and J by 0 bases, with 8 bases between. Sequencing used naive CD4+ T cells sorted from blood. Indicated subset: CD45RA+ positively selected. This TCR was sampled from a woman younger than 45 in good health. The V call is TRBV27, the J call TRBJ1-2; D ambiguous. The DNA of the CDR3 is TGTGCCAGCAGTTTCTCTTACGCTAACTATGGCTACACCTTC. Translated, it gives CASSFSYANYGYTF.